This entry concerns a single T cell receptor (beta chain). This sample was included in a study of shared clonotypes between healthy human individuals. TCRdb's copy holds only in-frame clones and misses some; the assay was immunoSEQ multiplex PCR. Of about 1.5 million clones listed, approximately 97% were seen once; the top ten hold roughly 1.2%. The CDR3 extends over 16 amino acids. Trimming at V came to 4 bases and at J to 2 bases, leaving 2 bases not matched to a gene. Germline values: CDR1 SGHAT, CDR2 FQNNGV. The source is a man aged 25 to 40 in good health. The genes are TRBV11-2 and TRBJ2-1, with 13 bases matching TRBD2. The specimen was naive CD4+ T cells sorted from blood. As to subset: CD45RA+ positively selected. DNA for the CDR3: TGTGCCAGCAGCTCTACTAGCGGGAGGGCCTACAATGAGCAGTTCTTC. It yields the protein CASSSTSGRAYNEQFF. Combining the CDR3 with reference TRBV11-2 and TRBJ2-1 gives the whole variable domain EAGVAQSPRYKIIEKRQSVAFWCNPISGHATLYWYQQILGQGPKLLIQFQNNGVVDDSQLPKDRFSAERLKGVDSTLKIQPAKLEDSAVYLCASSSTSGRAYNEQFFGPGTRLTVL.